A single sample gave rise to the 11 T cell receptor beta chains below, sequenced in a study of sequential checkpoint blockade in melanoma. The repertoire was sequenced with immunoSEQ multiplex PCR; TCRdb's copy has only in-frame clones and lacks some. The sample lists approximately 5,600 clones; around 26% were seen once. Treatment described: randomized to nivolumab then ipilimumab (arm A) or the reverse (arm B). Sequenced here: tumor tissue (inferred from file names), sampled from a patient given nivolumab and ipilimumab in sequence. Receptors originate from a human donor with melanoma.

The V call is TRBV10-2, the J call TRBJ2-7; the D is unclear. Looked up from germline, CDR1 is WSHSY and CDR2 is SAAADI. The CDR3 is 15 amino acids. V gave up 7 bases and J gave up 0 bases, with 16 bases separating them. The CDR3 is CASIPLGGLSYEQYF. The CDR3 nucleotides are TGCGCCAGCATTCCCCTCGGCGGTCTCTCCTACGAGCAGTACTTC.

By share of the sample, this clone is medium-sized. CDR3 nucleotides: TGTGCCAGCAGTTCCGACGTCCCGGGACTAGAAACCGAGCAGTACTTC. It encodes CASSSDVPGLETEQYF. The chain recombines TRBV6-8 with TRBJ2-7; 8 bases are shared with TRBD2. Germline values: CDR1 MNHGY, CDR2 SAAAGT. V was pared by 4 bases and J by 6 bases, with 14 bases of the junction left unmatched. The CDR3 has 16 amino acids.

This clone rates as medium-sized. The DNA for the CDR3 is TGTGCCAGCAGCTCCAGGGGGATCCTGGCGGAGGGCTACACCTTC. Its protein product is CASSSRGILAEGYTF. This chain uses TRBV11-3 with TRBJ1-2; 7 nucleotides align to TRBD1. V dropped 4 bases and J dropped 8; count of bases not matched to a gene: 13. The CDR3 extends over 15 amino acids. Germline V gives CDR1 SGHNT, CDR2 YENEEA.

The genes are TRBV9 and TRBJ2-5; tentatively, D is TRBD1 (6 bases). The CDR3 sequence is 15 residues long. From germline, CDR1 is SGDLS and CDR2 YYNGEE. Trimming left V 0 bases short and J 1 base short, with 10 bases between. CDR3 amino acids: CASSVASGVQETQYF. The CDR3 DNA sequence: TGTGCCAGCAGCGTAGCTTCAGGGGTCCAAGAGACCCAGTACTTC.

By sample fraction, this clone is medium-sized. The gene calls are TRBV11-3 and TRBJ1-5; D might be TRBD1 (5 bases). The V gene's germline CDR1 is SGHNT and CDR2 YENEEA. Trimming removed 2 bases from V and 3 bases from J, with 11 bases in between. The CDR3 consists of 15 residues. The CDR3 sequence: CASSLMAGLNQPQHF. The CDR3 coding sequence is TGTGCCAGCAGCTTAATGGCAGGGCTCAATCAGCCCCAGCATTTT.

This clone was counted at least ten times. CDR3 nucleotides: TGTGCCAGCAGCTTGTTAACGGGGGTTCTCGCTCAGCCCCAGCATTTT. It specifies CASSLLTGVLAQPQHF. V gene TRBV11-3 combines with J gene TRBJ1-5; D possibly corresponds to TRBD1 (5 bases). The CDR3 length is 16 residues. Germline CDR1 SGHNT, CDR2 YENEEA. V was clipped by 3 bases and J by 6 bases, with 18 bases between them.

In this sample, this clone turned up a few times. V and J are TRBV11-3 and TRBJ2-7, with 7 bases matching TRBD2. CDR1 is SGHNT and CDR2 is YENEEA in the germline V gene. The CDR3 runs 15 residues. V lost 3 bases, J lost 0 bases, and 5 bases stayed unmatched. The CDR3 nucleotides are TGTGCCAGCAGCTTTACGGGGGGTGGCTCCTACGAGCAGTACTTC. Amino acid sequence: CASSFTGGGSYEQYF.

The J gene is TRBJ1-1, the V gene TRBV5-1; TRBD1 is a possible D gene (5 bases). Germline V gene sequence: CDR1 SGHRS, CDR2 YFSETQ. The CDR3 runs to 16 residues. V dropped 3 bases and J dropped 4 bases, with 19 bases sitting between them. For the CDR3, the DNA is TGCGCCAGCAGCTATCGGGGGAGCAAGGTAGGCACTGAAGCTTTCTTT. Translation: CASSYRGSKVGTEAFF. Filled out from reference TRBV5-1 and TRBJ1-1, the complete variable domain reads KAGVTQTPRYLIKTRGQQVTLSCSPISGHRSVSWYQQTPGQGLQFLFEYFSETQRNKGNFPGRFSGRQFSNSRSEMNVSTLELGDSALYLCASSYRGSKVGTEAFFGQGTRLTVV.

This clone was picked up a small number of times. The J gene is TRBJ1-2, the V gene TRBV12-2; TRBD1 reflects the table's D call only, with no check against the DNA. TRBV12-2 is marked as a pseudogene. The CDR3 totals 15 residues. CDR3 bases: TGTGCCAGTACCAGGACAGGGGGCGCGTACTATGGCTACACCTTC. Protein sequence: CASTRTGGAYYGYTF.

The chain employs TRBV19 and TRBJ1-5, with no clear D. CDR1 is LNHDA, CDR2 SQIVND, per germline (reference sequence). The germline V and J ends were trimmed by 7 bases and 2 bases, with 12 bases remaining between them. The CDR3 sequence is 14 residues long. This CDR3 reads CASTWGGGNQPQHF. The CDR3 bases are TGTGCCAGTACTTGGGGTGGTGGCAATCAGCCCCAGCATTTT.

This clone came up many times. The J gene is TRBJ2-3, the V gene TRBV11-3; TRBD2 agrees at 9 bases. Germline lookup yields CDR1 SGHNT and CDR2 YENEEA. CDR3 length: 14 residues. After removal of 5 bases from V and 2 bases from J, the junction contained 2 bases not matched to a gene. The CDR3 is CASSRGLATDTQYF. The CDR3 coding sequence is TGTGCCAGCAGCCGGGGACTAGCCACAGATACGCAGTATTTT.